This T cell receptor beta chain was observed in a study of T cells expressing NK-cell markers. TCRdb reanalyzed the 5' RACE reads, giving one entry per CDR3 protein sequence and no DNA. The sample holds 550,000 to 600,000 distinct CDR3 sequences. Germline V gene lookup returns CDR1 MNHNS and CDR2 SASEGT. This CDR3 has 19 amino acids. Material: blood T cells: a sorted CD56 or NKG2C T cell subset, CD4+ or CD8+ T cells, or bulk PBMC T cells (not recorded which). This TCR was recovered from a man between 18 and 35 years old in good health. The chain has TRBV6-1 and TRBJ1-3. CDR3 in amino acids: CASTPTVGGPPISGNTIYF.